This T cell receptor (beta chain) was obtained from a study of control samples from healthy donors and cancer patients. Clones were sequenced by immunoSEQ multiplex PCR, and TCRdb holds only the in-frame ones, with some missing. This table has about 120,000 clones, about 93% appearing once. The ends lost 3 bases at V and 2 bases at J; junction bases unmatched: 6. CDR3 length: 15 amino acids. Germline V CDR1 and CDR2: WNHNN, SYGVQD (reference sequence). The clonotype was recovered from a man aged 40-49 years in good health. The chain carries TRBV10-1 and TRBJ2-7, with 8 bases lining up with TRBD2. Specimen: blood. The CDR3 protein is CASSDTRGGAYEQYF. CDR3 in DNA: TGCGCCAGCAGTGACACCCGGGGGGGGGCCTACGAGCAGTACTTC.